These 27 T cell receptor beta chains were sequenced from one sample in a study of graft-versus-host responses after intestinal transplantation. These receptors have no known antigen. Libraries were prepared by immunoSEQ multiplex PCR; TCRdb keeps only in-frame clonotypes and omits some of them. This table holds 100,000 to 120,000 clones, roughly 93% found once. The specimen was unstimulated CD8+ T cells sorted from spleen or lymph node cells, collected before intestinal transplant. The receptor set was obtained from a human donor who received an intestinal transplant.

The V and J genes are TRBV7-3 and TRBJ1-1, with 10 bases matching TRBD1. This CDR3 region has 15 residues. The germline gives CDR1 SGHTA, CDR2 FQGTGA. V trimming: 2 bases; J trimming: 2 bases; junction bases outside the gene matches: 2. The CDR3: CASSLGTGENTEAFF. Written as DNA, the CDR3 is TGTGCCAGCAGCTTAGGGACAGGGGAAAACACTGAAGCTTTCTTT. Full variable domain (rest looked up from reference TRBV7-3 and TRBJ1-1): GAGVSQTPSNKVTEKGKYVELRCDPISGHTALYWYRQSLGQGPEFLIYFQGTGAADDSGLPNDRFFAVRPEGSVSTLKIQRTERGDSAVYLCASSLGTGENTEAFFGQGTRLTVV.

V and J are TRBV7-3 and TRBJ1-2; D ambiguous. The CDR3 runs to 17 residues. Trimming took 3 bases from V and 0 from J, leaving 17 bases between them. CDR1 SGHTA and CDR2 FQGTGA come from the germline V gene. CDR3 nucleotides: TGTGCCAGCAGCTTCGGTCCTAGACAAGATCCTAACTATGGCTACACCTTC. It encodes CASSFGPRQDPNYGYTF.

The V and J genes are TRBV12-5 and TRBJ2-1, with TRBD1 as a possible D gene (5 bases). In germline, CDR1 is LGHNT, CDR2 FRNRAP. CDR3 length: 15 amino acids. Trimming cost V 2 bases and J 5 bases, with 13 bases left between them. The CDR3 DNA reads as TGTGCTAGTGGTTTGATGCAGGACAACCACAATGAGCAGTTCTTC. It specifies CASGLMQDNHNEQFF.

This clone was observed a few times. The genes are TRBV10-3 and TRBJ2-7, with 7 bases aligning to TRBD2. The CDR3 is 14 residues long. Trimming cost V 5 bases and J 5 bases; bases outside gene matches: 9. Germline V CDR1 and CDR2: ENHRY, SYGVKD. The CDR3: CAISTNAGDHEQYF. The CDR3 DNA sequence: TGTGCCATCAGTACGAATGCGGGAGACCACGAGCAGTACTTC.

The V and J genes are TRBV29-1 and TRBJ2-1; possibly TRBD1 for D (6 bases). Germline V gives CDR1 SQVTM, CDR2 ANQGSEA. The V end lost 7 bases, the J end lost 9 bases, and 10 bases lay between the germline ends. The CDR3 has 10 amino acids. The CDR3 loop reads CSGRGGEQFF. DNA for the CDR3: TGCAGCGGGCGAGGGGGTGAGCAGTTCTTC.

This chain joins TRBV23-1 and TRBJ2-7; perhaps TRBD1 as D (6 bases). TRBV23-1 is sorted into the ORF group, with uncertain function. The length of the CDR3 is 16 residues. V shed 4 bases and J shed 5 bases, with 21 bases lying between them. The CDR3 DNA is TGCGCCAGCAGTCCCAAAACCCTAAGACAGGCCGACGAGCAGTACTTC. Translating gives CASSPKTLRQADEQYF.

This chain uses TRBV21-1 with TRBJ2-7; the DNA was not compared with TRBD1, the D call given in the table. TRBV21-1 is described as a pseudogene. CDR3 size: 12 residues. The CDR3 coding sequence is TGTGCCAGCAGCCTACAAATGGACAGGGGGTACTTC. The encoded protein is CASSLQMDRGYF.

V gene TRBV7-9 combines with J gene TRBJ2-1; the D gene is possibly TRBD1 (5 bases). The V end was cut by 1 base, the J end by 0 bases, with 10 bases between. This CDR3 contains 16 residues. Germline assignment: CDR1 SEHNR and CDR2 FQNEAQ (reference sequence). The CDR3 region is CASSLGPQGSYNEQFF. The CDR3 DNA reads TGTGCCAGCAGCTTAGGCCCCCAGGGCTCCTACAATGAGCAGTTCTTC. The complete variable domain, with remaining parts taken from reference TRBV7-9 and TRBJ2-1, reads DTGVSQNPRHKITKRGQNVTFRCDPISEHNRLYWYRQTLGQGPEFLTYFQNEAQLEKSRLLSDRFSAERPKGSFSTLEIQRTEQGDSAMYLCASSLGPQGSYNEQFFGPGTRLTVL.

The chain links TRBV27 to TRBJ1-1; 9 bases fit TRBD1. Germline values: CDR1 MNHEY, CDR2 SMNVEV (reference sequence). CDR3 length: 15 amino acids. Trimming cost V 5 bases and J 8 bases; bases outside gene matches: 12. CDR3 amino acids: CASSNRDRVFGEAFF. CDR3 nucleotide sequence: TGTGCCAGCAGTAACCGGGACAGGGTTTTTGGGGAAGCTTTCTTT.

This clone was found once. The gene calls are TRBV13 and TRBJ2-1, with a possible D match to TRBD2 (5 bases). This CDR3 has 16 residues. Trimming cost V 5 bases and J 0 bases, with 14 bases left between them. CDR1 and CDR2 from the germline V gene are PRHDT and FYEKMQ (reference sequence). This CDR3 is CASSTDVGSSYNEQFF. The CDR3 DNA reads TGTGCCAGCAGCACTGACGTAGGGAGCTCCTACAATGAGCAGTTCTTC.

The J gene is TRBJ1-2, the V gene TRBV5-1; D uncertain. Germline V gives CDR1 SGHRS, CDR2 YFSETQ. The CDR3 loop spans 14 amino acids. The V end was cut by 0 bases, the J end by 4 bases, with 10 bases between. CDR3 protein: CASSLVLGLYGYTF. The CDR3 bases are TGCGCCAGCAGCTTGGTTTTGGGTCTCTATGGCTACACCTTC.

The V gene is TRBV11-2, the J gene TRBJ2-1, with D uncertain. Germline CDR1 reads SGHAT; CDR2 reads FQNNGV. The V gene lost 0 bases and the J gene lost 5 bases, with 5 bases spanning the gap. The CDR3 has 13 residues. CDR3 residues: CASSLDLNNEQFF. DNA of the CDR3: TGTGCCAGCAGCTTAGATCTGAACAATGAGCAGTTCTTC.

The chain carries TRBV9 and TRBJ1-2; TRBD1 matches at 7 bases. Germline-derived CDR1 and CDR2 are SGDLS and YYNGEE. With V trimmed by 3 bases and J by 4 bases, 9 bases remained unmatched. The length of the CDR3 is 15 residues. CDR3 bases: TGTGCCAGCAGCGCCACTGACAGGGAGGGCTATGGCTACACCTTC. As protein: CASSATDREGYGYTF.

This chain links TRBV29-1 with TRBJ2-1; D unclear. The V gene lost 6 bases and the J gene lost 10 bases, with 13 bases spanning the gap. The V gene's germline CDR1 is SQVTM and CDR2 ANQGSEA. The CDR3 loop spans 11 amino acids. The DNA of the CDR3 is TGCAGCGTCCTAGAGTTGGGCGAGCAGTTCTTC. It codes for CSVLELGEQFF.

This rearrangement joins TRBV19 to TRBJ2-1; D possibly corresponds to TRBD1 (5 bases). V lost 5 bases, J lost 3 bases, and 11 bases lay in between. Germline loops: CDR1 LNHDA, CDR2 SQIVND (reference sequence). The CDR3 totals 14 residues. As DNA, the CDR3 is TGTGCCAGTAGTGTGGGGCCGTTCTACAATGAGCAGTTCTTC. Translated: CASSVGPFYNEQFF.

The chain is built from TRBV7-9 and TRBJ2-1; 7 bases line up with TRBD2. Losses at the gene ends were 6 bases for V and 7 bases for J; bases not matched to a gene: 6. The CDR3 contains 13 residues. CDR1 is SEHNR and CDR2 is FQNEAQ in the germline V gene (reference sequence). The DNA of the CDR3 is TGTGCCAGCAGGGCGGGGGAGCTAAATGAGCAGTTCTTC. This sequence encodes CASRAGELNEQFF.

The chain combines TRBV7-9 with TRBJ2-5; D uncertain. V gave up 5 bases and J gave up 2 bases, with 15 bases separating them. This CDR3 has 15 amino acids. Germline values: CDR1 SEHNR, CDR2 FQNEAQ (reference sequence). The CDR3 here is CASSLVPESQETQYF. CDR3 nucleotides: TGTGCCAGCAGCCTCGTCCCGGAATCACAAGAGACCCAGTACTTC.

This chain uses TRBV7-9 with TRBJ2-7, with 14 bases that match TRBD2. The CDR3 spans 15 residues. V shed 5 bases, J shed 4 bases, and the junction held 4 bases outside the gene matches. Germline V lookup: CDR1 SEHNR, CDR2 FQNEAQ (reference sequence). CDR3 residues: CASSRGLAGEYEQYF. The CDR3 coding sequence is TGTGCCAGCAGCCGGGGACTAGCGGGGGAATACGAGCAGTACTTC.

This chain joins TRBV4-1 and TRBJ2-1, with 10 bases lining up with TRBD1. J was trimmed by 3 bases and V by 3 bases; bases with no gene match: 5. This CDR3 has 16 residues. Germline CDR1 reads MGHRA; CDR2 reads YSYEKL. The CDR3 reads CASSHGGTGDYNEQFF. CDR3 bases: TGCGCCAGCAGCCACGGGGGGACAGGGGACTACAATGAGCAGTTCTTC.

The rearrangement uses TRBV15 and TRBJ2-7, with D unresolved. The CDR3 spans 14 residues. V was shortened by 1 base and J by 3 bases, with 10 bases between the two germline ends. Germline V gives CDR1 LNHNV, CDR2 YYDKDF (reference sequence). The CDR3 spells CATSRGAEIYEQYF. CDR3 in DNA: TGTGCCACCAGCAGAGGGGCGGAAATCTACGAGCAGTACTTC.

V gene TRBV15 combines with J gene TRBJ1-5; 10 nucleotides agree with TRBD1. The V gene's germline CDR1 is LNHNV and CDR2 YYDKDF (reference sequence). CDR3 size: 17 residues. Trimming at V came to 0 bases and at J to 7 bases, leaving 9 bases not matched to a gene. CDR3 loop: CATSRDWDRGARQPQHF. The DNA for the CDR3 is TGTGCCACCAGCAGAGATTGGGACAGGGGCGCGAGACAGCCCCAGCATTTT. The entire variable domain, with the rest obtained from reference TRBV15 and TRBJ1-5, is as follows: DAMVIQNPRYQVTQFGKPVTLSCSQTLNHNVMYWYQQKSSQAPKLLFHYYDKDFNNEADTPDNFQSRRPNTSFCFLDIRSPGLGDTAMYLCATSRDWDRGARQPQHFGDGTRLSIL.

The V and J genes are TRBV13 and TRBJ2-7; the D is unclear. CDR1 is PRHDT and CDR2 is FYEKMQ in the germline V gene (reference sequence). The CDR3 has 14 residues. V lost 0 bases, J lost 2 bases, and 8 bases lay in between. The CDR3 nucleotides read TGTGCCAGCAGCTTAGGTCAGGTTACCTACGAGCAGTACTTC. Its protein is CASSLGQVTYEQYF.

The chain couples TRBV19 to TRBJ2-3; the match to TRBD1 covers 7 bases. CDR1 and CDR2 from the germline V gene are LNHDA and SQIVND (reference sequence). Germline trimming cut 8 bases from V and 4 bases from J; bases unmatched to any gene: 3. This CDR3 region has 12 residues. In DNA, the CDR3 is TGTGCCAGTGATCAGGGGGCAGATACGCAGTATTTT. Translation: CASDQGADTQYF.

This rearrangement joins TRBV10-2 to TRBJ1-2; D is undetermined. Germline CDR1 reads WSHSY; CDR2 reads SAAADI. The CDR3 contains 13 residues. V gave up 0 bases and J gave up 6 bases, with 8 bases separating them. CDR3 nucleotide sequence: TGCGCCAGCAGTGAGTCCGGAAGCCATGGCTACACCTTC. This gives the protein CASSESGSHGYTF.

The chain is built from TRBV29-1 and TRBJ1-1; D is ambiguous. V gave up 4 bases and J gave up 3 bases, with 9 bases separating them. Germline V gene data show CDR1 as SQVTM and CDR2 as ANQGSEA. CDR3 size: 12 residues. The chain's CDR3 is CSVGNGYTEAFF. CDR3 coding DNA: TGCAGCGTTGGTAACGGGTACACTGAAGCTTTCTTT.

Here the CDR3 DNA reads TGTGCCAGCAGCAGTAGATGGGACCAGACCTATGCGCAGTACTTC. As protein: CASSSRWDQTYAQYF. The chain employs TRBV5-8 and TRBJ2-7, with D possibly called TRBD1 or TRBD2 (5 bases each). Trimming took off 4 bases at V and 9 bases at J, with 23 bases between the two ends. The germline CDR1 and CDR2 sequences are SGHTS and YDEGEE. This CDR3 comprises 15 residues.

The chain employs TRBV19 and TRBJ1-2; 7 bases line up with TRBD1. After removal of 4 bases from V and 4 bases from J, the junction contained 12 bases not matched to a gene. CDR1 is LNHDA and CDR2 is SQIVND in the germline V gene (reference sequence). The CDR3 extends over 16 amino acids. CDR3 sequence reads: CASSTPAGGRPYGYTF. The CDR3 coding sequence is TGTGCCAGTAGTACACCAGCAGGGGGGCGCCCCTATGGCTACACCTTC.